The 5 T cell receptor beta chains below come from one sample, sequenced in a study of T cells after yellow fever vaccination. One entry per CDR3 protein results from TCRdb running MiXCR on the 5' RACE reads. Here the sample spans about 5,800 distinct CDR3 sequences, about 6.5% being singletons. The input for sequencing was PBMCs, either bulk or a sorted T-cell subset (CD4+, CD8+, memory, or dextramer-sorted; not recorded which), taken roughly 15 days after the first yellow fever vaccination. Receptor source: a man between 18 and 29 years old who received the YFV17D yellow fever vaccine.

This clonotype was found many times. The chain couples TRBV27 to TRBJ2-7; the D gene could be TRBD1 or TRBD2 (6 bases each). The CDR3 has 11 residues. V gave up 5 bases and J gave up 7 bases, with 9 bases separating them. The V gene's germline CDR1 is MNHEY and CDR2 SMNVEV (reference sequence). The CDR3 loop reads CASSGGQEQYF. The CDR3 DNA sequence: TGTGCCAGCAGTGGGGGGCAAGAGCAGTACTTC.

This clonotype was counted ten times or more. The chain carries TRBV6-2 or TRBV6-3 and TRBJ1-1, with 7 bases identical to TRBD1. Looked up from germline, CDR1 is MNHEY and CDR2 is SVGEGT. The CDR3 length is 15 residues. The junction had 10 bases not matched to a gene; V was cut back by 8 bases and J by 1 base. CDR3 in amino acids: CASRRPRQGNTEAFF. The DNA of the CDR3 is TGTGCCAGCCGACGTCCCAGACAGGGGAACACTGAAGCTTTCTTT.

This clonotype was observed many times. This chain joins TRBV28 and TRBJ2-1; 8 bases fit TRBD1. The J segment lost 4 bases and the V segment lost 5 bases, leaving 7 bases of the junction unmatched. Germline assignment: CDR1 MDHEN and CDR2 SYDVKM. This CDR3 contains 15 residues. The CDR3 coding sequence is TGTGCCAGCAGTACCCGACAGGGGCGATACAATGAGCAGTTCTTC. As protein: CASSTRQGRYNEQFF.

This clonotype was recorded many times. The V and J genes are TRBV5-6 and TRBJ2-5; D might be TRBD2 (6 bases). Germline CDR1 and CDR2: SGHDT and YYEEEE. This CDR3 region has 14 residues. Between the trimmed V and J ends, which lost 4 bases and 7 bases, there was a span of 17 bases. The CDR3 spells CASSTVASSGTQYF. The CDR3 coding sequence is TGTGCCAGCAGCACCGTAGCTAGTAGCGGGACCCAGTACTTC.

This clonotype was seen many times. The chain uses TRBV7-9 and TRBJ1-1; TRBD1 might be the D (5 bases). V was cut by 3 bases and J by 0 bases, with 14 bases left in between. The CDR3 extends over 16 amino acids. Germline loops: CDR1 SEHNR, CDR2 FQNEAQ (reference sequence). The CDR3 DNA sequence: TGTGCCAGCAGCTTTTTCGTAGACAGCCTGAACACTGAAGCTTTCTTT. Protein: CASSFFVDSLNTEAFF.